This record looks at one T cell receptor (beta chain) sequence and its context. This sample stems from a study of blood T cell repertoires in COVID-19. Whole-study context: Both acute and convalescent COVID-19 samples were obtained from the United States, Italy and Spain. T cells, B-cell-depleted T cells, or PBMCs provided the cDNA or gDNA that served as material.

Authors' analysis steps: Using reference gene primer amplification, nucleated cell counts were estimated. The table came from immunoSEQ multiplex PCR; TCRdb's copy has only in-frame clones and leaves some out. V and J calls and clone size follow that table, whereas D and trimming were derived from the DNA. The sample has roughly 42,000 clones, 75% to 90% seen once. The V end was cut by 7 bases, the J end by 8 bases, with 12 bases between. Germline values: CDR1 SNHLY, CDR2 FYNNEI. The CDR3 is 13 residues long. The chain joins TRBV2 to TRBJ1-6, with D possibly being TRBD1 (5 bases). Sequenced: peripheral blood. The source of this sequence is a man aged 25 to 40 with active or convalescent COVID-19. The CDR3 reads CASTQGPDSPLHF. The DNA for the CDR3 is TGTGCCAGCACCCAGGGCCCTGATTCACCCCTCCACTTT. The variable domain in full, with the rest retrieved from reference TRBV2 and TRBJ1-6, is EPEVTQTPSHQVTQMGQEVILRCVPISNHLYFYWYRQILGQKVEFLVSFYNNEISEKSEIFDDQFSVERPDGSNFTLKIRSTKLEDSAMYFCASTQGPDSPLHFGNGTRLTVT.